Below, 5 T cell receptor beta chains from the same sample are listed, as sequenced in a study of cytomegalovirus exposure and HLA in healthy donors. The repertoire was sequenced with immunoSEQ multiplex PCR; TCRdb's copy has only in-frame clones and lacks some. The table lists some 110,000 clones, about 88% of them singletons. Sample: PBMCs. The receptors stem from a man between 18 and 35 years old in good health and CMV-seropositive.

The chain carries TRBV7-2 and TRBJ1-5; 7 nucleotides match TRBD1. Trimming removed 5 bases from V and 7 bases from J; junction bases left unmatched: 2. The CDR3 runs to 12 residues. Germline CDR1 SGHTA, CDR2 FQGNSA. Written as DNA, the CDR3 is TGTGCCAGCAGCCCAGGGGGACAGCCCCAGCATTTT. This codes for CASSPGGQPQHF.

The chain uses TRBV28 and TRBJ1-2; the D is unclear. The CDR3 covers 13 residues. V gave up 1 base and J gave up 5 bases, with 8 bases separating them. Germline V gives CDR1 MDHEN, CDR2 SYDVKM. CDR3 nucleotide sequence: TGTGCCAGCAGTTTATCCTCCGTATATGGCTACACCTTC. Translated: CASSLSSVYGYTF.

The chain uses TRBV28 and TRBJ1-1; possible D gene TRBD1, 5 bases. Trimming removed 6 bases from V and 6 bases from J, with 11 bases in between. The CDR3 length is 12 residues. Germline values: CDR1 MDHEN, CDR2 SYDVKM. The CDR3 coding sequence is TGTGCCAGCAGGGCAGGGATAGCTGAAGCTTTCTTT. It translates to CASRAGIAEAFF.

The V and J genes are TRBV19 and TRBJ2-7; 10 bases fit TRBD2. This CDR3 is 16 amino acids long. CDR1 and CDR2 from the germline V gene are LNHDA and SQIVND (reference sequence). The J segment lost 0 bases and the V segment lost 5 bases, leaving 7 bases of the junction unmatched. The CDR3, as DNA: TGTGCCAGTAGTTGGGCTAGCGGGGGCCTCTCCTACGAGCAGTACTTC. Encoded protein: CASSWASGGLSYEQYF. Full variable domain (remainder filled in from reference TRBV19 and TRBJ2-7): DGGITQSPKYLFRKEGQNVTLSCEQNLNHDAMYWYRQDPGQGLRLIYYSQIVNDFQKGDIAEGYSVSREKKESFPLTVTSAQKNPTAFYLCASSWASGGLSYEQYFGPGTRLTVT.

The chain has TRBV4-1 and TRBJ2-7, with 11 bases identical to TRBD1. The germline V gene encodes CDR1 MGHRA and CDR2 YSYEKL. This CDR3 is built from 15 residues. V was pared by 3 bases and J by 2 bases, with 3 bases of the junction left unmatched. For the CDR3, the DNA is TGCGCCAGCAGCCAGACGGGACAGGGGGCCTACGAGCAGTACTTC. Amino acids: CASSQTGQGAYEQYF.